The TCR beta chain under discussion was sequenced for a study of T-cell memory formation after mild COVID-19. Study-level information: The TCR clusters were mostly specific to one donor.

The 5'RACE method, run with constant-segment primers, produced TCR alpha and TCR beta cDNA libraries (carrying sample barcodes and UMIs). MiXCR was run by TCRdb on the 5' RACE reads, yielding one entry per CDR3 protein. Counted here are around 300,000 distinct CDR3 sequences, less than 9.5% occurring once; the ten biggest clones make up under 25%. CDR3 length: 15 residues. V shed 5 bases, J shed 5 bases, and the junction held 10 bases outside the gene matches. The receptor comes from a man aged 18-30 years who had mild COVID-19 (a few samples of this study predate the infection). Cell type and time point are not known. The rearrangement uses TRBV12-3 or TRBV12-4 and TRBJ2-5, with 8 bases lining up with TRBD2. The sequencing sample was made of PBMCs or a T cell subset sorted from them (not recorded which). The CDR3 region is CASSPGTRRGETQYF. CDR3 coding DNA: TGTGCCAGCAGTCCCGGGACTAGGAGGGGGGAGACCCAGTACTTC.